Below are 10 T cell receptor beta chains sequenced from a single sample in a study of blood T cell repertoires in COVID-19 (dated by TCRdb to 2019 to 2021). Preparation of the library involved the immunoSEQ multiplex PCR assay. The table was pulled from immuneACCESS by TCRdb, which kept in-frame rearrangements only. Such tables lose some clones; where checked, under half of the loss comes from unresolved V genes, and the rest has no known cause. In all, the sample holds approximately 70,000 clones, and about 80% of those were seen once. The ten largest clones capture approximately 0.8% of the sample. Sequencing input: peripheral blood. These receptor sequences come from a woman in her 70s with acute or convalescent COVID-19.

The CDR3 region has the DNA TGTGCCAGCAGCTTTCGGACAGGCTATATCGAAGCTTTCTTT. It is translated as CASSFRTGYIEAFF. V is TRBV5-6 and J is TRBJ1-1, with TRBD1 matching 7 bases. The CDR3 totals 14 residues. Germline CDR1 is SGHDT and CDR2 is YYEEEE. J lost 8 bases, V lost 2 bases, and 9 bases had no gene match. Full variable domain (remainder filled in from reference TRBV5-6 and TRBJ1-1): DAGVTQSPTHLIKTRGQQVTLRCSPKSGHDTVSWYQQALGQGPQFIFQYYEEEERQRGNFPDRFSGHQFPNYSSELNVNALLLGDSALYLCASSFRTGYIEAFFGQGTRLTVV.

The chain's CDR3 is CASSGGTGTTQYF. For the CDR3, the DNA is TGTGCCAGCAGCGGGGGGACAGGGACCACCCAGTACTTC. This sequence joins TRBV7-8 and TRBJ2-5, with 9 bases aligning to TRBD1. CDR1 and CDR2 (germline): SGHVS, FQNEAQ. The ends lost 5 bases at V and 8 bases at J; junction bases unmatched: 6. This CDR3 has 13 residues.

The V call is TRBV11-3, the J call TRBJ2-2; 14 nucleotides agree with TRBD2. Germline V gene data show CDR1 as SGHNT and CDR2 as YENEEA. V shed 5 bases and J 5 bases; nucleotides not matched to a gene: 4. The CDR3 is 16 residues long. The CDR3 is CASSTRLAGGTGELFF. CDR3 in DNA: TGTGCCAGCAGCACCCGACTAGCGGGGGGGACCGGGGAGCTGTTTTTT.

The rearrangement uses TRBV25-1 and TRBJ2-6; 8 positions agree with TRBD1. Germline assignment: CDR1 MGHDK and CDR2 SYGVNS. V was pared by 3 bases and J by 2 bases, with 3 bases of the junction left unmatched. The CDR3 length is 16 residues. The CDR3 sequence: CASSDPGGPGANVLTF. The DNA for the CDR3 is TGTGCCAGCAGTGACCCAGGGGGCCCTGGGGCCAACGTCCTGACTTTC. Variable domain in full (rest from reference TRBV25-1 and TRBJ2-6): EADIYQTPRYLVIGTGKKITLECSQTMGHDKMYWYQQDPGMELHLIHYSYGVNSTEKGDLSSESTVSRIRTEHFPLTLESARPSHTSQYLCASSDPGGPGANVLTFGAGSRLTVL.

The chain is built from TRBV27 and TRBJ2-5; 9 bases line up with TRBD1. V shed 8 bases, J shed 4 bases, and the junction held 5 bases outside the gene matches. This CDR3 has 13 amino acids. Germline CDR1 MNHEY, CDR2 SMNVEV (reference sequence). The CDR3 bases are TGTGCCAGCCATATGACAGGGGGAGAGACCCAGTACTTC. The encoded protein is CASHMTGGETQYF.

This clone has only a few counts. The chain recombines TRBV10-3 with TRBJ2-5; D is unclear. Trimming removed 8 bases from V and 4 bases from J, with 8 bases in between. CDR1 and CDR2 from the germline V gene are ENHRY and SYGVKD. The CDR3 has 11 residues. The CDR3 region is CAIGSGETQYF. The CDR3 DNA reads TGTGCCATCGGTTCAGGAGAGACCCAGTACTTC.

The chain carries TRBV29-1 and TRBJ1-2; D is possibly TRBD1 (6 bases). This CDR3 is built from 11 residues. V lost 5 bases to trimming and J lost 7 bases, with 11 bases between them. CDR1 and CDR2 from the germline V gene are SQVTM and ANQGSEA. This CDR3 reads CSVTGYGGYTF. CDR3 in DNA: TGCAGCGTTACAGGGTATGGTGGCTACACCTTC. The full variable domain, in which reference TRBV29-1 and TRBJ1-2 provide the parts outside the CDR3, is SAVISQKPSRDICQRGTSLTIQCQVDSQVTMMFWYRQQPGQSLTLIATANQGSEATYESGFVIDKFPISRPNLTFSTLTVSNMSPEDSSIYLCSVTGYGGYTFGSGTRLTVV.

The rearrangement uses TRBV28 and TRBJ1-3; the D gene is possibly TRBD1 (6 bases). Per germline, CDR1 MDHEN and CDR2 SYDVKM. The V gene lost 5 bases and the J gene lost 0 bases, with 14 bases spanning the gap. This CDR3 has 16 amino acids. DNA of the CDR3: TGTGCCAGCAGTCCCTCTACAGGGTCCTCTGGAAACACCATATATTTT. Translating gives CASSPSTGSSGNTIYF.

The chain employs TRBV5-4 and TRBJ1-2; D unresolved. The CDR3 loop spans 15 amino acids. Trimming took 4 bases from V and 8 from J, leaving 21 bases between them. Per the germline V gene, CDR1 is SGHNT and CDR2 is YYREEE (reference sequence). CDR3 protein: CASSPEATAVWGYTF. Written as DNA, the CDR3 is TGTGCCAGCAGCCCAGAAGCCACGGCGGTTTGGGGCTACACCTTC.

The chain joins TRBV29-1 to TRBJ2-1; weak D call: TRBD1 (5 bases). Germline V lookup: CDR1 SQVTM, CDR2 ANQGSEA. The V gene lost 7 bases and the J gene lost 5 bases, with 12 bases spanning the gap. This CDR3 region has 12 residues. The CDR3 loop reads CSGGPGDNEQFF. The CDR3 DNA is TGCAGCGGGGGCCCAGGCGACAATGAGCAGTTCTTC.